This T cell receptor beta chain was identified in a study of blood T cell repertoires in COVID-19. The assay was immunoSEQ multiplex PCR, and TCRdb's table has in-frame clones only and misses some. The repertoire includes 300,000 or so clones, about 85% of them detected once, and around 5.9% sits in the top ten. In germline, CDR1 is LGHNA, CDR2 YNFKEQ. V was clipped by 0 bases and J by 9 bases, with 12 bases between them. The CDR3 spans 15 residues. The chain employs TRBV4-2 and TRBJ1-6, with a possible D match to TRBD1 (6 bases). The specimen was PBMCs or T cells enriched from blood (not recorded which). This TCR was sampled from a woman aged 25 to 39 who had recovered from COVID-19. CDR3 sequence reads: CASSQEARGGSPLHF. The CDR3, as DNA: TGTGCCAGCAGCCAAGAGGCCCGAGGGGGTTCACCCCTCCACTTT.